Listed below are T cell receptor beta chains from one sample, sequenced in a study of OX40 agonist ivuxolimab in advanced cancers. Only in-frame clones appear in the TCRdb table, and some are missing; sequencing was by immunoSEQ multiplex PCR. The repertoire includes 95,000 to 150,000 clones, 90% to 95% of them detected once, and about 0.14% sits in the top ten. The sequencing used CD4+ or CD8+ T cells sorted from blood, collected in a trial of the OX40 agonist ivuxolimab. Receptor source: an adult with an advanced solid tumor such as melanoma, head and neck, liver or kidney cancer. CDR3s include the opening cysteine and the closing phenylalanine or tryptophan. A D gene is named only where the DNA matches it firmly. Expanded clones get a size class; other rows say once, few or many, or leave the size out.

clone_size j_call d_call v_call cdr3_nt cdr3_aa
- TRBJ2-7 - TRBV14 TGTGCCAGCAGCCAAGACAGGATCGAGCAGTACTTC CASSQDRIEQYF
- TRBJ2-3 - TRBV5-6 TGTGCCAGCAGCTTGGGCAGGGGAGATACGCAGTATTTT CASSLGRGDTQYF
- TRBJ2-3 - TRBV27 TGTGCCAGCAGTCCGCTCAACAGAGATACGCAGTATTTT CASSPLNRDTQYF
once TRBJ2-3 TRBD2 TRBV28 TGTGCCAGCAGTTTGGGCGGGAGGGTCTTCACAGATACGCAGTATTTT CASSLGGRVFTDTQYF
- TRBJ1-2 - TRBV18 TGTGCCAGCTCACCAGAAAAAGGACCGTATGGCTACACCTTC CASSPEKGPYGYTF
- TRBJ2-3 TRBD1 TRBV5-1 TGCGCCAGCAGCTTGTCGACAGGGCCTAGGTTAGATACGCAGTATTTT CASSLSTGPRLDTQYF
- TRBJ2-7 TRBD2 TRBV7-2 TGTGCCAGCAGCCCCCGGACTAGCGGGAGGCCCTACGAGCAGTACTTC CASSPRTSGRPYEQYF
- TRBJ1-4 - TRBV29-1 TGCAGCGTTCGGTCAGGGGAGAGGGAAAAACTGTTTTTT CSVRSGEREKLFF
once TRBJ2-5 TRBD2 TRBV5-6 TGTGCCAGCAGTTTCGGGGGGAGAGAGACCCAGTACTTC CASSFGGRETQYF
- TRBJ2-3 - TRBV29-1 TGCAGCGCCGAAGGGACTTCGGGTAAGGCAGATACGCAGTATTTT CSAEGTSGKADTQYF
- TRBJ1-4 - TRBV28 TGTGCCAGCAGCCCATACTCCCCTGGTATCGAAAAACTGTTTTTT CASSPYSPGIEKLFF
- TRBJ1-1 - TRBV7-8 TGTGCCAGCAGCTTCGCCTCCACTGAAGCTTTCTTT CASSFASTEAFF
- TRBJ1-4 - TRBV4-2 TGTGCCAGCAGCCTCGAGGGACACGAGGAAAAACTGTTTTTT CASSLEGHEEKLFF
- TRBJ2-2 TRBD1 TRBV6-1 TGTGCCAGCATGGGACAGGGGACCGGGGAGCTGTTTTTT CASMGQGTGELFF
- TRBJ2-3 - TRBV6-1 TGTGCCAGCAGCGAAGGTCGGGGAGATACGCAGTATTTT CASSEGRGDTQYF
few TRBJ1-2 - TRBV5-4 TGTGCCAGCAGCCGCCGGGACGAAGGGTATGGCTACACCTTC CASSRRDEGYGYTF
once TRBJ2-3 TRBD2 TRBV19 TGTGCCAGTCAGGCTAGCGGTTATAGCACAGATACGCAGTATTTT CASQASGYSTDTQYF
- TRBJ1-1 - TRBV13 TGTGCCAGCAGCTTGTGGTTGAACACTGAAGCTTTCTTT CASSLWLNTEAFF
- TRBJ1-1 - TRBV5-6 TGTGCCAGCAGCTCTCGCGTAGGTCTGAACACTGAAGCTTTCTTT CASSSRVGLNTEAFF
- TRBJ2-3 - TRBV6-1 TGTGCCAGCAGTGAACAGGGGTGGGATACGCAGTATTTT CASSEQGWDTQYF
- TRBJ2-4 TRBD2 TRBV9 TGTGCCAGCAGCGGGCTAGCGGAAGCCAAAAACATTCAGTACTTC CASSGLAEAKNIQYF
- TRBJ1-5 - TRBV4-1 TGCGCCAGCAGCCAAGTTGGGGGAGGCAATCAGCCCCAGCATTTT CASSQVGGGNQPQHF
once TRBJ2-7 TRBD2 TRBV11-2 TGTGCCAGCAGCTTGGGACTAGCGGGAGCCTACGAGCAGTACTTC CASSLGLAGAYEQYF
- TRBJ2-7 - TRBV28 TGTGCCAGCAGTCCTTGGAACTACGAGCAGTACTTC CASSPWNYEQYF
- TRBJ1-4 - TRBV7-2 TGTGCCAGCAGAGCTCTTGGGGTTGCAACTAATGAAAAACTGTTTTTT CASRALGVATNEKLFF
- TRBJ2-7 TRBD2 TRBV11-2 TGTGCCAGCAGCCAAGGACTAGTCTACGAGCAGTACTTC CASSQGLVYEQYF
few TRBJ1-2 - TRBV19 TGTGCCAGTAGTATTGACTATGGCTACACCTTC CASSIDYGYTF
- TRBJ1-2 - TRBV7-2 TGTGCCAGCAGCTTGACCGTTGACAGCCTAAACTATGGCTACACCTTC CASSLTVDSLNYGYTF
- TRBJ2-1 TRBD1 TRBV7-8 TGTGCCAGCAGCTTACGGGACAGGGGTCTTCTTGAGCAGTTCTTC CASSLRDRGLLEQFF
- TRBJ2-1 - TRBV6-5 TGTGCCAGCAGGTTCGGGGGTAGCGGTCACAATGAGCAGTTCTTC CASRFGGSGHNEQFF
once TRBJ1-1 - TRBV28 TGTGCCAGCAGGGGCTCTCTTATCGACGCTTTCTTT CASRGSLIDAFF
- TRBJ1-2 - TRBV4-2 TGTGCCAGCAGCCAAGACAGGGTGATTGACTATGGCTACACCTTC CASSQDRVIDYGYTF
few TRBJ1-2 - TRBV6-5 TGTGCCAGCAGTTACTCTCTCAGGGGCCGAGGGGGCTACACCTTC CASSYSLRGRGGYTF
- TRBJ2-2 TRBD1 TRBV15 TGTGCCACCAGCAGGGAGACAGGGTTGGACGGGGAGCTGTTTTTT CATSRETGLDGELFF
- TRBJ2-6 - TRBV7-9 TGTGCCAGCAGTTTACTACACCTACCCTCTGGGGCCAACGTCCTGACTTTC CASSLLHLPSGANVLTF
- TRBJ2-4 TRBD2 TRBV11-2 TGTGCCAGCAGCACCTCTGGGGCGGGAGAGGGATGGAACATTCAGTACTTC CASSTSGAGEGWNIQYF
once TRBJ2-7 - TRBV19 TGTGCCAGTAGTTACGACGGGATCAGCGGCGAGCAGTACTTC CASSYDGISGEQYF
many TRBJ1-5 TRBD1 TRBV18 TGTGCCAGCTCCGACAGGGCCCCTAGCAATCAGCCCCAGCATTTT CASSDRAPSNQPQHF
- TRBJ2-5 - TRBV7-7 TGTGCCAGCAGCCTAAGACAGGTCCATGGAGAGACCCAGTACTTC CASSLRQVHGETQYF
- TRBJ2-2 TRBD2 TRBV11-1 TGTGCCAGCAGCTCCGACCAGCGGGGAAGCGGGGAGCTGTTTTTT CASSSDQRGSGELFF
- TRBJ2-6 - TRBV5-1 TGCGCCAGCAGCTTGGCTAGGTCTGGGGCCAACGTCCTGACTTTC CASSLARSGANVLTF
- TRBJ2-3 TRBD2 TRBV5-1 TGCGCCAGCAGCACCCTGACTAGCGGGGGGACAGATACGCAGTATTTT CASSTLTSGGTDTQYF
few TRBJ1-2 - TRBV10-3 TGTGCCATCAGTGATAGCGAGGACTATGGCTACACCTTC CAISDSEDYGYTF
- TRBJ2-7 - TRBV28 TGTGCCAGCAGAGTTGGGGGGCTGGCGGCCGAGCAGTACTTC CASRVGGLAAEQYF
- TRBJ1-1 - TRBV6-5 TGTGCCAGCAGTTACGGGGGCCAGGTCGGGACTGAAGCTTTCTTT CASSYGGQVGTEAFF
- TRBJ2-1 - TRBV4-1 TGCGCCAGCAGCCAAGTGGGGCGGACTCTATACAATGAGCAGTTCTTC CASSQVGRTLYNEQFF
- TRBJ2-3 - TRBV6-4 TGTGCCAGCAGTGACTCGATCGGGGGCCCGACAGATACGCAGTATTTT CASSDSIGGPTDTQYF
few TRBJ1-2 - TRBV5-1 TGCGCCAGCGCCGCGAGCGGTGCGGGGTCTAACTATGGCTACACCTTC CASAASGAGSNYGYTF
- TRBJ2-5 - TRBV20-1 TGCAGTGCGGCCCGGGAGACCCAGTACTTC CSAARETQYF
- TRBJ2-7 - TRBV2 TGTGCCAGCAGTGATGCGGGGGCGGTTGAGCAGTACTTC CASSDAGAVEQYF